This TCR beta chain is from a study of T cell responses to AZD1222 COVID-19 vaccine. Sequenced by immunoSEQ multiplex PCR; TCRdb stores in-frame clones only, minus some. The repertoire holds fewer than 65,000 clones, with approximately 82% as singletons. General study points: It was only a handful of AZD1222 recipients who were seropositive at baseline. Spike regions recognized by vaccine-associated CD4 TCRs spanned the protein, led by 160-218 and 743-854. When two AZD1222 doses had been given, Spike-specific TCR breadth and depth rose. Donors in the cohort were predominantly white British and more often female, and clonal diversity was possibly underestimated.

As to this clone: Its antigen remains unidentified.

V was clipped by 6 bases and J by 4 bases, with 18 bases between them. This CDR3 comprises 15 residues. The germline CDR1 and CDR2 sequences are SNHLY and FYNNEI. Source: peripheral blood, taken on day 0 of AZD1222 vaccination. The sequence derives from an adult in good health. V gene TRBV2 combines with J gene TRBJ2-5; possible D gene TRBD2, 5 bases. The CDR3 sequence is CASSSHGVRSETQYF. The CDR3 coding sequence is TGTGCCAGCAGCTCACACGGGGTTCGATCAGAGACCCAGTACTTC. Looking up the rest from reference TRBV2 and TRBJ2-5 gives the full variable domain: EPEVTQTPSHQVTQMGQEVILRCVPISNHLYFYWYRQILGQKVEFLVSFYNNEISEKSEIFDDQFSVERPDGSNFTLKIRSTKLEDSAMYFCASSSHGVRSETQYFGPGTRLLVL.